This entry lists 20 T cell receptor beta chains sequenced from one sample in a study of monozygotic twins with inflammatory bowel disease. Reprocessing the 5' RACE reads, TCRdb reports a single entry for every CDR3 protein and omits DNA. Its table records approximately 100,000 distinct CDR3 sequences. Sequencing was carried out using blood. The origin of the receptors is a human donor with ulcerative colitis or Crohn's disease, or a healthy co-twin of an affected twin (not recorded which).

The rearrangement links TRBV12-3 or TRBV12-4 to TRBJ1-2; the TCRdb D gene call, TRBD1, has no DNA to confirm it. This CDR3 comprises 16 residues. CDR3 residues: CASSLSSGGGTHGYTF.

The rearrangement links TRBV6-2 or TRBV6-3 to TRBJ2-5; lacking DNA, the TRBD1 call made by TCRdb goes unchecked. The CDR3 is 13 amino acids. Germline values: CDR1 MNHEY, CDR2 SVGEGT. The CDR3 spells CATTEVDRVNQYF.

The chain employs TRBV5-1 and TRBJ2-5; TCRdb indicates TRBD1, and absent DNA this call remains unverified. Germline values: CDR1 SGHRS, CDR2 YFSETQ. The CDR3 covers 15 residues. The CDR3 spells CASSLGAEELKTQYF.

The chain is built from TRBV20-1 and TRBJ2-6; checking the TCRdb D call of TRBD1 is not possible without DNA. CDR3 size: 18 residues. From germline, CDR1 is DFQATT and CDR2 SNEGSKA (reference sequence). This chain's CDR3 is CSASLPGGATSGANVLTF.

The rearrangement links TRBV18 to TRBJ2-2; TCRdb gives TRBD1 as the D gene, but with no DNA this cannot be confirmed. This CDR3 contains 15 residues. Per the germline V gene, CDR1 is KGHSH and CDR2 is LQKENI. The CDR3 loop reads CASSPPAGWTGELFF.

The chain employs TRBV18 and TRBJ2-7; TCRdb's D call, TRBD2, is unchecked because there is no DNA. This CDR3 spans 16 amino acids. Germline-derived CDR1 and CDR2 are KGHSH and LQKENI. CDR3 in amino acids: CASSPNLAGRGYEQYF.

The chain is built from TRBV29-1 and TRBJ2-7; the TCRdb D gene call, TRBD2, has no DNA to confirm it. The germline gives CDR1 SQVTM, CDR2 ANQGSEA. The CDR3 consists of 14 residues. This CDR3 reads CSATLSGRGGEQYF.

The J gene is TRBJ2-1, the V gene TRBV12-3 or TRBV12-4; TCRdb designates TRBD1, a call that cannot be tested without DNA. The CDR3 extends over 15 amino acids. The chain's CDR3 is CASSSRTGLYNEQFF.

V usage is TRBV5-5 and J usage is TRBJ1-4; TCRdb reports TRBD1, a call that lacks DNA to check it against. Germline CDR1 is SGHKS and CDR2 is YYEKEE (reference sequence). The CDR3 loop spans 15 amino acids. This chain's CDR3 is CVSSSWWTERGKLFF.

The chain couples TRBV20-1 to TRBJ2-4. This CDR3 is built from 14 residues. Per germline, CDR1 DFQATT and CDR2 SNEGSKA (reference sequence). The CDR3: CSARRSTGKNIQYF.

This chain joins TRBV7-3 and TRBJ2-2; the D call of TRBD1 rests on TCRdb alone, since no DNA is present to check it. The CDR3 has 15 residues. From germline, CDR1 is SGHTA and CDR2 FQGTGA. The CDR3 is CASSPRTGLGGELFF. The complete variable domain, with remaining parts taken from reference TRBV7-3 and TRBJ2-2, reads GAGVSQTPSNKVTEKGKYVELRCDPISGHTALYWYRQSLGQGPEFLIYFQGTGAADDSGLPNDRFFAVRPEGSVSTLKIQRTERGDSAVYLCASSPRTGLGGELFFGEGSRLTVL.

This rearrangement joins TRBV27 to TRBJ2-1; without DNA, the TCRdb call of TRBD1 cannot be checked. Germline CDR1 reads MNHEY; CDR2 reads SMNVEV (reference sequence). This CDR3 region has 14 residues. CDR3 sequence reads: CASSGIRGLNEQFF.

This rearrangement joins TRBV29-1 to TRBJ2-5. Germline V gene sequence: CDR1 SQVTM, CDR2 ANQGSEA. This CDR3 is built from 13 residues. CDR3 sequence reads: CSVEVSYEETQYF.

V gene TRBV5-1 combines with J gene TRBJ2-3. CDR1 is SGHRS and CDR2 is YFSETQ in the germline V gene. CDR3 size: 15 residues. CDR3 residues: CASRAAGTNTDTQYF.

CDR3: CASSKNVRNTEAFF. The rearrangement links TRBV21-1 to TRBJ1-1. TRBV21-1 is tagged as a pseudogene. The CDR3 length is 14 residues.

The chain uses TRBV19 and TRBJ2-3; TCRdb lists TRBD1, though no DNA is available to test this call. Germline CDR1 LNHDA, CDR2 SQIVND (reference sequence). The CDR3 is 18 amino acids. This CDR3 is CASSTKNPRDRGSDTQYF.

The rearrangement uses TRBV21-1 and TRBJ2-3; the TRBD2 assignment by TCRdb is unverifiable without DNA. TRBV21-1 is described as a pseudogene. CDR3 length: 17 amino acids. CDR3 sequence: CASSNEGGGLSPDTQYF.

The rearrangement joins TRBV3-1 to TRBJ2-1; lacking DNA, the TRBD2 call made by TCRdb goes unchecked. Germline V gives CDR1 LGHDT, CDR2 YNNKEL (reference sequence). This CDR3 is built from 18 residues. This CDR3 is CASRRGLAGGGPYNEQFF.

The chain uses TRBV20-1 and TRBJ2-1; the D call from TCRdb, TRBD1, cannot be confirmed without DNA. Germline CDR1 is DFQATT and CDR2 is SNEGSKA (reference sequence). The CDR3 consists of 14 residues. CDR3: CSALLPNRGNEQFF.

This chain joins TRBV5-1 and TRBJ2-5; TCRdb indicates TRBD1, and absent DNA this call remains unverified. The germline V gene has CDR1 SGHRS and CDR2 YFSETQ. The CDR3 extends over 15 amino acids. CDR3 region: CASSLGDRAVETQYF.